The 29 T cell receptor beta chains below come from one sample, sequenced in a study of cytomegalovirus exposure and HLA in healthy donors. This PCR relied on a set of 60 Vbeta primers and 13 Jbeta primers. Sequencing was performed with immunoSEQ multiplex PCR; in TCRdb, only in-frame clones are kept and a portion is missing. The data contain over 250,000 clones, roughly two thirds of them singletons. Sample: PBMCs. The receptors here all came from a female donor in good health and CMV-seronegative.

CDR3 sequence (DNA): TGTGCCAGTAGTCTAAATGGTAGAGGCTACACCTTC. Protein product: CASSLNGRGYTF. The V call is TRBV19, the J call TRBJ1-2; D gene unclear. This CDR3 spans 12 amino acids. Germline values: CDR1 LNHDA, CDR2 SQIVND (reference sequence). With 5 bases removed from V and 8 bases from J, the gap between germline ends came to 12 bases.

The genes are TRBV11-3 and TRBJ2-7, with 7 bases fitting TRBD1. This CDR3 has 14 amino acids. The J segment lost 3 bases and the V segment lost 3 bases, leaving 5 bases of the junction unmatched. Looked up from germline, CDR1 is SGHNT and CDR2 is YENEEA. The CDR3 spells CASSFGTEHYEQYF. Here the CDR3 DNA reads TGTGCCAGCAGCTTCGGGACAGAACACTACGAGCAGTACTTC.

In its sample, this clone was seen a few times. The chain carries TRBV19 and TRBJ2-7; 9 nucleotides agree with TRBD1. CDR1 is LNHDA and CDR2 is SQIVND in the germline V gene (reference sequence). The ends lost 5 bases at V and 4 bases at J; junction bases unmatched: 9. The CDR3 has 15 amino acids. The CDR3 here is CASSSPGQGLYEQYF. The CDR3 DNA reads as TGTGCCAGTAGTTCACCGGGACAGGGATTGTACGAGCAGTACTTC. The full variable domain, rest sourced from reference TRBV19 and TRBJ2-7, is DGGITQSPKYLFRKEGQNVTLSCEQNLNHDAMYWYRQDPGQGLRLIYYSQIVNDFQKGDIAEGYSVSREKKESFPLTVTSAQKNPTAFYLCASSSPGQGLYEQYFGPGTRLTVT.

J is TRBJ1-4 and V is TRBV20-1; D is ambiguous. The end of the DNA fits TRBJ2-2 better, so the J call may be wrong. The CDR3 has 11 residues. CDR1 and CDR2 from the germline V gene are DFQATT and SNEGSKA (reference sequence). The CDR3 region is CSAPTKGELFF. DNA for the CDR3: TGCAGTGCCCCGACGAAGGGGGAGCTGTTTTTT.

The chain couples TRBV14 to TRBJ2-7, with 10 bases fitting TRBD2. The junction had 6 bases not matched to a gene; V was cut back by 5 bases and J by 5 bases. The CDR3 sequence is 14 residues long. CDR1 and CDR2 from the germline V gene are SGHDN and FVKESK. The CDR3 is CASSSGTSADEQYF. The CDR3 nucleotides read TGTGCCAGCAGCTCCGGGACTAGCGCCGACGAGCAGTACTTC. Looking up the rest from reference TRBV14 and TRBJ2-7 gives the full variable domain: EAGVTQFPSHSVIEKGQTVTLRCDPISGHDNLYWYRRVMGKEIKFLLHFVKESKQDESGMPNNRFLAERTGGTYSTLKVQPAELEDSGVYFCASSSGTSADEQYFGPGTRLTVT.

Of note for this clone: The junction departs from germline at one end; a sequencing error may be responsible. The chain employs TRBV7-9 and TRBJ1-2; D is undetermined. The CDR3 is made up of 15 amino acids. The germline CDR1 and CDR2 sequences are SEHNR and FQNEAQ (reference sequence). DNA of the CDR3: TGTTCCAGCAGCTTAGTGACCGCGGGTAGTCATGGCTACACCTTC. Translated: CSSSLVTAGSHGYTF.

V is TRBV5-4 and J is TRBJ2-1, with unresolved D. V lost 5 bases and J lost 1, with 7 bases in between. The germline V gene encodes CDR1 SGHNT and CDR2 YYREEE (reference sequence). The CDR3 is made up of 13 amino acids. The DNA for the CDR3 is TGTGCCAGCAGGTCAGGTTCCTACAATGAGCAGTTCTTC. Its protein is CASRSGSYNEQFF.

The gene calls are TRBV2 and TRBJ1-2, with D unclear. Trimming took off 6 bases at V and 8 bases at J, with 19 bases between the two ends. This CDR3 is 14 amino acids long. The germline gives CDR1 SNHLY, CDR2 FYNNEI. CDR3 sequence reads: CASRDSPGYRGYTF. As DNA, the CDR3 is TGTGCCAGCAGAGACTCCCCCGGGTATCGCGGCTACACCTTC.

The genes are TRBV5-4 and TRBJ1-5; D possibly corresponds to TRBD1 (6 bases). Germline CDR1 SGHNT, CDR2 YYREEE (reference sequence). Between the trimmed V and J ends, which lost 2 bases and 4 bases, there was a span of 13 bases. The CDR3 is made up of 15 amino acids. The CDR3 bases are TGTGCCAGCAGCTTCGGGGGGCAACGGAATCAGCCCCAGCATTTT. It yields the protein CASSFGGQRNQPQHF.

The chain couples TRBV12-5 to TRBJ2-1, with TRBD2 matching over 8 bases. The CDR3 is made up of 16 amino acids. Looked up from germline, CDR1 is LGHNT and CDR2 is FRNRAP. Unmatched junction bases numbered 9, after V lost 6 bases and J lost 2 bases. The CDR3 DNA follows: TGTGCTAGTGGCCCTTATACGGGACTAGCCTACAATGAGCAGTTCTTC. Protein: CASGPYTGLAYNEQFF.

J is TRBJ2-1 and V is TRBV9; maybe TRBD2 (5 bases). The CDR3 length is 14 residues. Germline V gene sequence: CDR1 SGDLS, CDR2 YYNGEE. Trimming cost V 1 base and J 5 bases, with 10 bases left between them. The chain's CDR3 is CASSVFGNDNEQFF. In DNA, the CDR3 is TGTGCCAGCAGCGTATTCGGGAACGACAATGAGCAGTTCTTC.

V and J are TRBV4-1 and TRBJ1-1; 10 bases are shared with TRBD1. Trimming cost V 4 bases and J 4 bases; bases outside gene matches: 6. The CDR3 has 15 amino acids. Germline V CDR1 and CDR2: MGHRA, YSYEKL. CDR3 DNA sequence: TGCGCCAGCAGCCGACAGACAGGGGGCCTCACTGAAGCTTTCTTT. This encodes CASSRQTGGLTEAFF.

This clone came up a few times. The chain links TRBV6-5 to TRBJ2-7; tentatively, D is TRBD2 (5 bases). Deletions cut 4 bases from V and 3 bases from J, with 10 bases between. The CDR3 sequence is 13 residues long. In germline, CDR1 is MNHEY, CDR2 SVGAGI. CDR3 DNA: TGTGCCAGCAGTTCGGACGGGAACTACGAGCAGTACTTC. Its protein is CASSSDGNYEQYF.

The chain employs TRBV7-9 and TRBJ2-5, with 7 positions matching TRBD1. The germline V gene has CDR1 SEHNR and CDR2 FQNEAQ (reference sequence). The J segment lost 7 bases and the V segment lost 5 bases, leaving 10 bases of the junction unmatched. The CDR3 contains 14 residues. The CDR3 loop is CASSMTGYRGTQYF. For the CDR3, the DNA is TGTGCCAGCAGCATGACAGGGTATAGGGGGACCCAGTACTTC.

This clone was observed a handful of times. The rearrangement links TRBV11-2 to TRBJ2-2; TRBD2 aligns across 8 bases. The CDR3 consists of 15 residues. V shed 6 bases and J 1 base; nucleotides not matched to a gene: 4. Germline lookup yields CDR1 SGHAT and CDR2 FQNNGV. CDR3 sequence (DNA): TGTGCCAGCAGTTATCTAGCGGGGAACACCGGGGAGCTGTTTTTT. Translating it yields CASSYLAGNTGELFF.

The chain has TRBV18 and TRBJ2-2; 11 positions match TRBD1. The CDR3 has 16 residues. In germline, CDR1 is KGHSH, CDR2 LQKENI. Trimming at V came to 3 bases and at J to 7 bases, leaving 7 bases not matched to a gene. DNA for the CDR3: TGTGCCAGCTCACCCTCAAGGACAGGGGGCAGCGGGGAGCTGTTTTTT. As protein: CASSPSRTGGSGELFF.

The chain couples TRBV7-2 to TRBJ2-7; TRBD1 agrees at 7 bases. The CDR3 loop spans 15 amino acids. The V segment lost 5 bases and the J segment 0 bases; nucleotides outside the gene matches: 7. In germline, CDR1 is SGHTA, CDR2 FQGNSA. DNA for the CDR3: TGTGCCAGCAGCGTGGGACAGCTACGCTCCTACGAGCAGTACTTC. This gives the protein CASSVGQLRSYEQYF. Filled out from reference TRBV7-2 and TRBJ2-7, the complete variable domain reads GAGVSQSPSNKVTEKGKDVELRCDPISGHTALYWYRQSLGQGLEFLIYFQGNSAPDKSGLPSDRFSAERTGGSVSTLTIQRTQQEDSAVYLCASSVGQLRSYEQYFGPGTRLTVT.

In its sample, this clone was seen a few times. This rearrangement joins TRBV18 to TRBJ1-1; perhaps TRBD1 as D (5 bases). The germline V and J ends were trimmed by 4 bases and 2 bases, with 17 bases remaining between them. The CDR3 extends over 16 amino acids. CDR1 and CDR2 from the germline V gene are KGHSH and LQKENI. The CDR3 is CASSHDRIQRNTEAFF. Here the CDR3 DNA reads TGTGCCAGCTCACACGACAGAATACAAAGAAACACTGAAGCTTTCTTT.

This clone was seen a single time. The rearrangement joins TRBV15 to TRBJ2-7, with TRBD2 matching over 8 bases. CDR1 is LNHNV and CDR2 is YYDKDF in the germline V gene (reference sequence). Germline trimming cut 3 bases from V and 4 bases from J; bases unmatched to any gene: 14. The CDR3 is 17 residues long. The CDR3 reads CATSRAPPLAGQYEQYF. The CDR3 nucleotides are TGTGCCACCAGCAGGGCCCCTCCATTAGCGGGACAATACGAGCAGTACTTC.

V usage is TRBV30 and J usage is TRBJ2-1, with a weak D call TRBD2 (5 bases). CDR3 length: 12 amino acids. Germline V gene lookup returns CDR1 GTSNPN and CDR2 SVGIG (reference sequence). V lost 1 base and J lost 6, with 7 bases in between. The CDR3 here is CAWSGLTNEQFF. For the CDR3, the DNA is TGTGCCTGGAGTGGACTAACCAATGAGCAGTTCTTC. The complete variable domain, with remaining parts taken from reference TRBV30 and TRBJ2-1, reads SQTIHQWPATLVQPVGSPLSLECTVEGTSNPNLYWYRQAAGRGLQLLFYSVGIGQISSEVPQNLSASRPQDRQFILSSKKLLLSDSGFYLCAWSGLTNEQFFGPGTRLTVL.

The chain uses TRBV7-9 and TRBJ2-2; D perhaps matches TRBD2 (6 bases). The germline V and J ends were trimmed by 2 bases and 4 bases, with 14 bases remaining between them. This CDR3 has 16 amino acids. Germline V lookup: CDR1 SEHNR, CDR2 FQNEAQ (reference sequence). As DNA, the CDR3 is TGTGCCAGCAGCTTATTAGGAGGGTTTGGCACCGGGGAGCTGTTTTTT. Its translation is CASSLLGGFGTGELFF. The variable domain in full, completed from reference TRBV7-9 and TRBJ2-2, reads DTGVSQNPRHKITKRGQNVTFRCDPISEHNRLYWYRQTLGQGPEFLTYFQNEAQLEKSRLLSDRFSAERPKGSFSTLEIQRTEQGDSAMYLCASSLLGGFGTGELFFGEGSRLTVL.

This clone was observed once. In nucleotides, the CDR3 is TGTGCCAGCAGCTTGGCTTCCCCCCCAGATACGCAGTATTTT. Amino acid sequence: CASSLASPPDTQYF. The chain uses TRBV7-3 and TRBJ2-3; D uncertain. The CDR3 extends over 14 amino acids. Trimming stripped 3 bases from V and 4 bases from J, with 11 bases between. CDR1 and CDR2 from the germline V gene are SGHTA and FQGTGA.

The V gene is TRBV28, the J gene TRBJ2-7; D perhaps matches TRBD1 (6 bases). Germline V gives CDR1 MDHEN, CDR2 SYDVKM. The V gene lost 6 bases and the J gene lost 5 bases, with 11 bases spanning the gap. This CDR3 has 12 amino acids. CDR3 in amino acids: CASSLPGDEQYF. The CDR3 DNA is TGTGCCAGCAGCCTTCCAGGGGACGAGCAGTACTTC.

The chain uses TRBV27 and TRBJ1-6, with 7 bases aligning to TRBD1. The CDR3 totals 15 residues. Trimming removed 4 bases from V and 6 bases from J; junction bases left unmatched: 6. Germline V gives CDR1 MNHEY, CDR2 SMNVEV (reference sequence). The CDR3: CASSSRDRFNSPLHF. As DNA, the CDR3 is TGTGCCAGCAGTTCCAGGGACAGATTTAATTCACCCCTCCACTTT.

The chain couples TRBV30 to TRBJ1-5; D is unresolved. The V end lost 0 bases, the J end lost 0 bases, and 9 bases lay between the germline ends. The CDR3 contains 15 residues. The germline V gene has CDR1 GTSNPN and CDR2 SVGIG (reference sequence). The DNA of the CDR3 is TGTGCCTGGAGTGTGTCCGAGTATAGCAATCAGCCCCAGCATTTT. It translates to CAWSVSEYSNQPQHF.

The V gene is TRBV19, the J gene TRBJ1-2; D remains unclear. CDR1 is LNHDA and CDR2 is SQIVND in the germline V gene (reference sequence). Between the trimmed V and J ends, which lost 4 bases and 7 bases, there was a span of 13 bases. This CDR3 comprises 13 residues. The CDR3 protein is CASSNERLGGYTF. Written as DNA, the CDR3 is TGTGCCAGTAGTAATGAGAGGTTGGGTGGCTACACCTTC.

CDR3 residues: CASSLRNPNTEAFF. The CDR3 DNA reads as TGTGCCAGCAGTTTGAGGAATCCGAACACTGAAGCTTTCTTT. This chain links TRBV27 with TRBJ1-1; no clear D gene. Germline lookup yields CDR1 MNHEY and CDR2 SMNVEV (reference sequence). This CDR3 is built from 14 residues. Trimming stripped 3 bases from V and 1 base from J, with 9 bases between.

The chain joins TRBV2 to TRBJ2-7; the match to TRBD1 covers 8 bases. This CDR3 has 14 amino acids. Looked up from germline, CDR1 is SNHLY and CDR2 is FYNNEI. The V gene end was trimmed by 8 bases and the J gene end by 0 bases; junction bases not matched to a gene: 6. This chain's CDR3 is CASLRDRSSYEQYF. Here the CDR3 DNA reads TGTGCCAGCTTGAGGGACAGGAGCTCCTACGAGCAGTACTTC.

The rearrangement joins TRBV2 to TRBJ2-2, with D perhaps TRBD1 (6 bases). Deletions cut 7 bases from V and 1 base from J, with 13 bases between. The CDR3 spans 15 residues. CDR1 SNHLY and CDR2 FYNNEI come from the germline V gene. The DNA of the CDR3 is TGTGCCAGCATAAGAGGGACACAGAACACCGGGGAGCTGTTTTTT. This translates into CASIRGTQNTGELFF.